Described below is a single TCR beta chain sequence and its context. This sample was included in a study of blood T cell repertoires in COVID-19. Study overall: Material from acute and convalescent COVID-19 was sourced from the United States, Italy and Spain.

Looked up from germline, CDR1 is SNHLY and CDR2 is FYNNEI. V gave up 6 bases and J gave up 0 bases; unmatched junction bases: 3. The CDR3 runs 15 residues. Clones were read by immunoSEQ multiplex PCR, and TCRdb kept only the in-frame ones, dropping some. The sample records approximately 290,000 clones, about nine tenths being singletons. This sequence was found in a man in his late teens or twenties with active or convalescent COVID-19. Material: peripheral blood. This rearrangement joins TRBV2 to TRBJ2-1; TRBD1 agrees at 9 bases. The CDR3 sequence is CASREDRGSYNEQFF. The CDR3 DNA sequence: TGTGCCAGCAGGGAGGACAGGGGCTCCTACAATGAGCAGTTCTTC. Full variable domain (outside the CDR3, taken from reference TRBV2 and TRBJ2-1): EPEVTQTPSHQVTQMGQEVILRCVPISNHLYFYWYRQILGQKVEFLVSFYNNEISEKSEIFDDQFSVERPDGSNFTLKIRSTKLEDSAMYFCASREDRGSYNEQFFGPGTRLTVL.